This T cell receptor (beta chain) was sequenced for a study of T cells in Graves' hyperthyroidism and ophthalmopathy. Each ophthalmopathy patient scored at least 3 on the Clinical Activity Score and at least 4 on NOSPECS grade, with duration under 3 months. The CDR3 sequence is 12 residues long. CDR1 and CDR2 (germline): DFQATT, SNEGSKA (reference sequence). V was pared by 0 bases and J by 4 bases, with 7 bases between. Points from the study as a whole: Prediction of ophthalmopathy progression came a median approximately 7 months pre-onset.

Template material for amplifying TCR beta CDR3 regions consisted of RNA transcripts. A first-round RT-PCR of the TCR CDR3 used the HTBI primer set. Using its own MiXCR run on the multiplex PCR reads, TCRdb lists one record per CDR3 protein. The sample includes nearly 250,000 distinct CDR3 sequences, approximately 23% of them seen just once. This clonotype was detected ten times or more. Its antigen is not known. The sample taken for sequencing was blood. This clonotype was obtained from a woman in her thirties or forties with Graves' ophthalmopathy. This sequence joins TRBV20-1 and TRBJ2-7; D unresolved. For the CDR3, the DNA is TGCAGTGCTAGAGATTCCCCGTACGAGCAGTACTTC. Translated: CSARDSPYEQYF.